This T cell receptor beta chain is from a study of blood T cell repertoires in COVID-19. Study-level information: The United States, Italy and Spain provided the acute and convalescent COVID-19 samples. The analysed material was cDNA or gDNA that came from T cells, B-cell-depleted T cells, or PBMCs.

Measured with immunoSEQ multiplex PCR; TCRdb has only the in-frame clones, and not every one. The sample has about 49,000 clones; roughly 88% are singletons. Concerning this clone itself: This specimen includes other DNA sequences encoding the same CDR3.

Trimming removed 4 bases at V and 6 bases at J, with 10 bases between. The CDR3 runs 12 residues. This sequence was found in a human donor in a cohort sampled during active COVID-19. Sequenced sample: peripheral blood. This chain links TRBV12-3 or TRBV12-4 with TRBJ2-7, with D possibly TRBD1 on 5 matching bases. CDR3 sequence reads: CASSSGQGEQYF. The CDR3 DNA is TGTGCCAGCAGTTCTGGGCAGGGCGAGCAGTACTTC.